The T cell receptor beta chain under discussion was sequenced for a study of blood T cells in healthy people across ages. This clonotype occurred a few times. Next came a second PCR, run for 7 to 11 cycles, which used a sample-barcoded 5' primer along with a J-beta primer mix. TCRdb re-analysed the 5' RACE reads in MiXCR, keeping a single row per CDR3 protein. In the table there are about 600,000 distinct CDR3 sequences, 40% to 50% of which are singletons. This clonotype was sampled from a man older than 75 in good health. Material for sequencing was blood.

The CDR3 coding sequence is TGTGCCAGCAGTTACTTACAGGGCGGCAATGAGCAGTTCTTC. This gives the protein CASSYLQGGNEQFF. The gene calls are TRBV6-6 and TRBJ2-1; possibly TRBD1 for D (6 bases). From germline, CDR1 is MNHNY and CDR2 SVGAGI (reference sequence). The CDR3 spans 14 residues. Deletions cut 1 base from V and 6 bases from J, with 10 bases between.